Shown below are 28 T cell receptor beta chains from a single sample sequenced in a study of early T cells in non-severe SARS-CoV-2 infection. TCRdb analysed the 5' RACE reads with MiXCR anew, one entry per CDR3 protein. The data hold tens of thousands of distinct CDR3 sequences, with over 9% observed a single time. Sequencing input: whole blood. The source is an adult who was a healthcare worker with PCR-confirmed SARS-CoV-2 infection or an uninfected control (not recorded which).

The rearrangement uses TRBV18 and TRBJ2-3; D not resolved. The CDR3 runs to 13 residues. Trimming cost V 2 bases and J 3 bases, with 6 bases left between them. Per germline, CDR1 KGHSH and CDR2 LQKENI. In DNA, the CDR3 is TGTGCCAGCTCACCATCACAGACAGATACGCAGTATTTT. Protein sequence: CASSPSQTDTQYF.

There are a few counts of this clonotype. The gene calls are TRBV25-1 and TRBJ2-6; D may correspond to TRBD1 or TRBD2 (5 bases each). From germline, CDR1 is MGHDK and CDR2 SYGVNS. Trimming cost V 6 bases and J 2 bases, with 11 bases left between them. The CDR3 contains 15 residues. The CDR3 loop reads CASSDEGTGANVLTF. CDR3 DNA sequence: TGTGCCAGCAGCGATGAGGGGACTGGGGCCAACGTCCTGACTTTC.

This clonotype has only a few counts. The chain joins TRBV10-3 to TRBJ2-1; the D gene is possibly TRBD1 (6 bases). In germline, CDR1 is ENHRY, CDR2 SYGVKD. V gave up 6 bases and J gave up 5 bases, with 8 bases separating them. This CDR3 region has 12 residues. The CDR3 loop is CAISNRDNEQFF. Here the CDR3 DNA reads TGTGCCATCAGCAACAGGGACAATGAGCAGTTCTTC.

This chain joins TRBV10-3 and TRBJ1-2; 9 bases align to TRBD1. The CDR3 sequence is 16 residues long. Germline CDR1 and CDR2: ENHRY and SYGVKD. After removal of 4 bases from V and 3 bases from J, the junction contained 9 bases not matched to a gene. CDR3 amino acids: CAISGPNRGHYYGYTF. DNA of the CDR3: TGTGCCATCAGTGGGCCTAACAGGGGGCACTACTATGGCTACACCTTC.

This clonotype was counted a few times. The rearrangement links TRBV6-4 to TRBJ1-2, with 8 bases aligning to TRBD1. Per germline, CDR1 MRHNA and CDR2 SNTAGT. The CDR3 sequence is 13 residues long. V trimming: 6 bases; J trimming: 4 bases; junction bases outside the gene matches: 4. The CDR3 DNA sequence: TGTGCCAGCAGGGGACAGGCCCCCTATGGCTACACCTTC. Translation gives CASRGQAPYGYTF.

This clonotype has at least ten counts. This chain links TRBV2 with TRBJ2-1, with D tentatively TRBD1 (5 bases). In germline, CDR1 is SNHLY, CDR2 FYNNEI. The CDR3 is 13 residues long. Trimming removed 6 bases from V and 8 bases from J, with 14 bases in between. The chain's CDR3 is CASSRALSDEQFF. The CDR3 DNA follows: TGTGCCAGCAGCAGGGCCCTTTCGGATGAGCAGTTCTTC. The whole variable domain, filled in from reference TRBV2 and TRBJ2-1, reads EPEVTQTPSHQVTQMGQEVILRCVPISNHLYFYWYRQILGQKVEFLVSFYNNEISEKSEIFDDQFSVERPDGSNFTLKIRSTKLEDSAMYFCASSRALSDEQFFGPGTRLTVL.

This clonotype was counted ten times or more. The chain links TRBV11-2 to TRBJ1-1; D unresolved. There are 14 residues in the CDR3. V was trimmed by 5 bases and J by 1 base, leaving 11 bases between them. Germline values: CDR1 SGHAT, CDR2 FQNNGV. The chain's CDR3 is CASSLTTQNTEAFF. The DNA of the CDR3 is TGTGCCAGCAGCCTAACGACCCAGAACACTGAAGCTTTCTTT.

This clonotype came up a few times. The genes are TRBV12-3 or TRBV12-4 and TRBJ2-1; D gene ambiguous. Deletions cut 5 bases from V and 4 bases from J, with 9 bases between. This CDR3 is built from 13 residues. The CDR3 sequence is CASSAQLYNEQFF. The CDR3 bases are TGTGCCAGCAGTGCTCAGCTTTACAATGAGCAGTTCTTC.

This clonotype has only a few counts. The V gene is TRBV6-4, the J gene TRBJ2-3; D is undetermined. The V and J ends lost 0 bases and 6 bases respectively, with 10 bases between them. The germline V gene encodes CDR1 MRHNA and CDR2 SNTAGT. This CDR3 region has 14 residues. The chain's CDR3 is CASSDSLDPDTQYF. Here the CDR3 DNA reads TGTGCCAGCAGTGACTCACTTGACCCGGATACGCAGTATTTT.

This clonotype showed up many times. V is TRBV7-8 and J is TRBJ1-2, with D unresolved. The germline V and J ends were trimmed by 5 bases and 1 base, with 11 bases remaining between them. Germline loops: CDR1 SGHVS, CDR2 FQNEAQ. CDR3 length: 14 residues. The CDR3: CASSPNGFNYGYTF. In DNA, the CDR3 is TGTGCCAGCAGCCCTAACGGGTTTAACTATGGCTACACCTTC.

The rearrangement joins TRBV3-1 to TRBJ1-1; D remains unclear. The CDR3 is 12 residues long. V lost 4 bases and J lost 0, with 3 bases in between. CDR1 LGHDT and CDR2 YNNKEL come from the germline V gene (reference sequence). The CDR3 sequence is CASSRMNTEAFF. CDR3 DNA sequence: TGTGCCAGCAGCCGTATGAACACTGAAGCTTTCTTT.

This clonotype appeared a few times. This chain links TRBV13 with TRBJ1-1, with D unclear. The V and J ends lost 5 bases and 4 bases respectively, with 8 bases between them. Per germline, CDR1 PRHDT and CDR2 FYEKMQ (reference sequence). The CDR3 runs 12 residues. This CDR3 is CASSAQGTEAFF. In nucleotides, the CDR3 is TGTGCCAGCAGCGCCCAAGGCACTGAAGCTTTCTTT.

The chain uses TRBV12-3 or TRBV12-4 and TRBJ2-5, with a tentative D call TRBD1 (5 bases). V was clipped by 4 bases and J by 5 bases, with 8 bases between them. CDR3 length: 12 residues. The CDR3 region is CASSWGPETQYF. CDR3 DNA sequence: TGTGCCAGCAGTTGGGGCCCCGAGACCCAGTACTTC.

Turning to this clonotype: A much more abundant neighbour one base away suggests this may be a read error. The chain is built from TRBV5-4 and TRBJ1-1; no clear D. This CDR3 contains 15 residues. The V gene's germline CDR1 is SGHNT and CDR2 YYREEE (reference sequence). V lost 1 base, J lost 0 bases, and 10 bases lay in between. Here the CDR3 reads CASSLLEPMNTEAFF. The CDR3 coding sequence is TGTGCCAGCAGCTTGCTCGAACCGATGAACACTGAAGCTTTCTTT.

This clonotype showed up just a few times. The chain joins TRBV5-1 to TRBJ2-1, with 8 bases identical to TRBD2. The CDR3 spans 15 residues. The germline V gene has CDR1 SGHRS and CDR2 YFSETQ. V gave up 5 bases and J gave up 0 bases; unmatched junction bases: 4. The CDR3 is CASSFSGDSYNEQFF. CDR3 coding DNA: TGCGCCAGCAGTTTTAGCGGGGACTCCTACAATGAGCAGTTCTTC.

A few counts support this clonotype. The V call is TRBV5-1, the J call TRBJ2-7; the D gene could be TRBD1 or TRBD2 (5 bases each). Germline lookup yields CDR1 SGHRS and CDR2 YFSETQ. CDR3 length: 15 amino acids. V lost 0 bases to trimming and J lost 6 bases, with 16 bases between them. Here the CDR3 DNA reads TGCGCCAGCAGCTTGGGGACCGGCCTGGGGGTCGAGCAGTACTTC. Translated: CASSLGTGLGVEQYF.

Ten or more counts support this clonotype. The rearrangement uses TRBV5-4 and TRBJ1-2, with D uncertain. Trimming shortened V by 5 bases and J by 3 bases, and 14 bases separated the two germline ends. CDR1 and CDR2 from the germline V gene are SGHNT and YYREEE (reference sequence). This CDR3 has 14 residues. CDR3 nucleotide sequence: TGTGCCAGCAGTTTGAGCGGACGGCACTATGGCTACACCTTC. It is translated as CASSLSGRHYGYTF.

This clonotype has more than one count but fewer than ten. V and J are TRBV12-5 and TRBJ2-3, with a tentative D call TRBD2 (6 bases). V lost 5 bases and J lost 6, with 21 bases in between. The CDR3 length is 16 residues. Germline assignment: CDR1 LGHNT and CDR2 FRNRAP. CDR3 nucleotide sequence: TGTGCTAGTGGTATACCGGGACTCCCTACCGGTGATACGCAGTATTTT. Protein sequence: CASGIPGLPTGDTQYF. Full variable domain (missing parts from reference TRBV12-5 and TRBJ2-3): DARVTQTPRHKVTEMGQEVTMRCQPILGHNTVFWYRQTMMQGLELLAYFRNRAPLDDSGMPKDRFSAEMPDATLATLKIQPSEPRDSAVYFCASGIPGLPTGDTQYFGPGTRLTVL.

The chain's CDR3 is CSAMVISYEQYF. The CDR3 DNA follows: TGCAGCGCCATGGTTATCTCCTACGAGCAGTACTTC. This sequence joins TRBV29-1 and TRBJ2-7; no reliable D call. The V gene's germline CDR1 is SQVTM and CDR2 ANQGSEA. The CDR3 has 12 amino acids. V lost 7 bases and J lost 0, with 10 bases in between.

In its sample, this clonotype was seen a few times. The chain combines TRBV6-5 with TRBJ2-5, with 9 bases aligning to TRBD1. CDR1 and CDR2 from the germline V gene are MNHEY and SVGAGI. Trimming removed 6 bases from V and 5 bases from J; junction bases left unmatched: 4. This CDR3 has 13 amino acids. The CDR3, as DNA: TGTGCCAGCAGAACAGGGGGCGGGGAGACCCAGTACTTC. It codes for CASRTGGGETQYF.

This clonotype was counted at least ten times. This chain uses TRBV6-2 or TRBV6-3 with TRBJ2-5; a weak D match, TRBD2 (6 bases). CDR1 is MNHEY and CDR2 is SVGEGT in the germline V gene. The CDR3 length is 14 residues. The V end lost 10 bases, the J end lost 4 bases, and 19 bases lay between the germline ends. The CDR3 nucleotides read TGTGCCATTCTCGGCCGGGGACTCGGAGAGACCCAGTACTTC. It specifies CAILGRGLGETQYF.

This clonotype was seen ten or more times. V and J are TRBV5-1 and TRBJ2-1; TRBD2 matches at 9 bases. Per germline, CDR1 SGHRS and CDR2 YFSETQ. The V and J ends lost 4 bases and 2 bases, in that order; junction bases with no gene match: 7. This CDR3 region has 16 residues. The CDR3 sequence: CASSPVAGAAYNEQFF. CDR3 nucleotide sequence: TGCGCCAGCAGCCCCGTAGCGGGGGCGGCCTACAATGAGCAGTTCTTC. Full variable domain (outside the CDR3, taken from reference TRBV5-1 and TRBJ2-1): KAGVTQTPRYLIKTRGQQVTLSCSPISGHRSVSWYQQTPGQGLQFLFEYFSETQRNKGNFPGRFSGRQFSNSRSEMNVSTLELGDSALYLCASSPVAGAAYNEQFFGPGTRLTVL.

This clonotype was observed many times. This rearrangement joins TRBV30 to TRBJ1-6; D gene unclear. With 3 bases removed from V and 9 bases from J, the gap between germline ends came to 18 bases. The CDR3 totals 15 residues. In germline, CDR1 is GTSNPN, CDR2 SVGIG (reference sequence). The CDR3, as DNA: TGTGCCTGGAGCCCTAGGCGAGAGGGTCGTTCACCCCTCCACTTT. This encodes CAWSPRREGRSPLHF.

The V and J genes are TRBV2 and TRBJ1-1; D ambiguous. CDR1 SNHLY and CDR2 FYNNEI come from the germline V gene. The CDR3 runs to 14 residues. V gave up 6 bases and J gave up 6 bases, with 17 bases separating them. Written as DNA, the CDR3 is TGTGCCAGCAGCCCGGGATGGCCGGGAGCTGAAGCTTTCTTT. It specifies CASSPGWPGAEAFF. Drawing the rest from reference TRBV2 and TRBJ1-1, the complete variable domain is EPEVTQTPSHQVTQMGQEVILRCVPISNHLYFYWYRQILGQKVEFLVSFYNNEISEKSEIFDDQFSVERPDGSNFTLKIRSTKLEDSAMYFCASSPGWPGAEAFFGQGTRLTVV.

At least ten counts were recorded for this clonotype. J is TRBJ2-2 and V is TRBV10-2, with D possibly TRBD1 on 5 matching bases. Germline V lookup: CDR1 WSHSY, CDR2 SAAADI. Between the trimmed V and J ends, which lost 8 bases and 1 base, there was a span of 8 bases. The length of the CDR3 is 13 residues. CDR3 DNA sequence: TGCGCCAGCTTAACAGGGAACACCGGGGAGCTGTTTTTT. Translating gives CASLTGNTGELFF.

This clonotype was found a few times. The J gene is TRBJ2-1, the V gene TRBV7-9, with D maybe TRBD2 (6 bases). The CDR3 loop spans 13 amino acids. Germline loops: CDR1 SEHNR, CDR2 FQNEAQ (reference sequence). Trimming pared 0 bases from V and 6 bases from J, leaving 6 bases between. The CDR3 bases are TGTGCCAGCAGCTTAGCCGGGGGCAATGAGCAGTTCTTC. Translating it yields CASSLAGGNEQFF.

This clonotype has ten or more counts. The chain uses TRBV12-3 or TRBV12-4 and TRBJ2-7, with D possibly being TRBD2 (6 bases). V lost 1 base and J lost 5, with 12 bases in between. CDR3 length: 14 amino acids. CDR3 DNA: TGTGCCAGCAGTTTAGGGGGAGGTGGGGACGAGCAGTACTTC. This sequence encodes CASSLGGGGDEQYF.

The chain has TRBV7-2 and TRBJ2-3; weak D call: TRBD1 (6 bases). The CDR3 sequence is 14 residues long. Per the germline V gene, CDR1 is SGHTA and CDR2 is FQGNSA. V gave up 5 bases and J gave up 3 bases, with 12 bases separating them. The DNA of the CDR3 is TGTGCCAGCAGCCGCTTAAGGGGGACAGATACGCAGTATTTT. Its translation is CASSRLRGTDTQYF.